The 2 T cell receptor beta chains presented below share a single source sample, sequenced in a study of prognosis after radiotherapy for stage I lung cancer. Genomic DNA yielded TCR beta CDR3, amplified by two-round multiplex PCR. During first-round PCR, primers specific to each TRBV and TRBJ gene were used. In TCRdb, the multiplex PCR reads were re-called with MiXCR into one record per CDR3 protein. The sample has 22,000 or so distinct CDR3 sequences, roughly 43% seen once. The specimen comprised PBMCs, sampled before or after stereotactic body radiation therapy (not recorded which). The origin of the receptors is a donor aged 50 or older with non-small cell lung cancer.

This sequence joins TRBV12-3 or TRBV12-4 and TRBJ1-6, with no clear D. The CDR3 runs 13 residues. The CDR3 sequence: CAGSLLGVSPLHF. DNA of the CDR3: TGTGCAGGCAGTTTACTCGGTGTTTCACCCCTCCACTTT.

The chain has TRBV19 and TRBJ2-2; TRBD2 might be the D (6 bases). This CDR3 is 15 amino acids long. V was clipped by 5 bases and J by 4 bases, with 14 bases between them. Germline V gives CDR1 LNHDA, CDR2 SQIVND (reference sequence). CDR3 sequence: CASSPPGRSTGELFF. CDR3 coding DNA: TGTGCCAGTAGTCCCCCCGGGAGATCCACCGGGGAGCTGTTTTTT.